These 18 T cell receptor beta chains share one sample of origin, sequenced in a study of shared clonotypes between healthy human individuals (dated by TCRdb to about 2020). Libraries were built with the immunoSEQ multiplex PCR assay. TCRdb holds this immuneACCESS table with in-frame rearrangements only. Some clones are missing; in checked studies, unresolved V genes explain under half, and the rest has no known cause. Here the sample has roughly 2.5 million clones; just over 90% occur a single time. The ten biggest clones cover more than 0.12% of the sample. The specimen sequenced was naive CD4+ T cells sorted from blood. What the cell subset or site label conveys for this sample: CD45RA+ positively selected. These receptors all come from a man younger than 35 in good health.

The V and J genes are TRBV5-1 and TRBJ2-3, with 12 bases fitting TRBD2. This CDR3 is built from 14 residues. The V and J ends lost 3 bases and 5 bases, in that order; junction bases with no gene match: 1. Germline V CDR1 and CDR2: SGHRS, YFSETQ. The CDR3 protein is CASSSSGGVDTQYF. The CDR3 region has the DNA TGCGCCAGCAGCTCTAGCGGGGGGGTAGATACGCAGTATTTT.

J is TRBJ2-5 and V is TRBV4-3; no definite D call. The germline V gene has CDR1 LGHNA and CDR2 YSLEER. There are 15 residues in the CDR3. Trimming pared 0 bases from V and 5 bases from J, leaving 13 bases between. Here the CDR3 reads CASSQDARSEETQYF. CDR3 nucleotide sequence: TGCGCCAGCAGCCAAGATGCCAGAAGTGAGGAGACCCAGTACTTC.

This clone was detected only once. This chain uses TRBV7-9 with TRBJ1-1; 10 nucleotides agree with TRBD1. In germline, CDR1 is SEHNR, CDR2 FQNEAQ (reference sequence). The CDR3 totals 16 residues. The trim removed 0 bases at V and 5 bases at J, leaving 6 bases unmatched. The CDR3 DNA follows: TGTGCCAGCAGCTTAGCGCTTGGACAGGGGGGGACTGAAGCTTTCTTT. This translates into CASSLALGQGGTEAFF.

The chain uses TRBV6-1 and TRBJ2-2, with 11 bases identical to TRBD1. The CDR3 is 15 amino acids. V shed 9 bases, J shed 7 bases, and the junction held 10 bases outside the gene matches. Germline CDR1 MNHNS, CDR2 SASEGT. The CDR3 DNA reads as TGTGCCAGGGCCACCGGGACAGGGGGTGTCGGGGAGCTGTTTTTT. It translates to CARATGTGGVGELFF.

This clone was seen only a few times. Other DNA sequences in the sample encode the same CDR3. V is TRBV7-9 and J is TRBJ1-2, with TRBD1 matching over 10 bases. Trimming cost V 5 bases and J 3 bases; bases outside gene matches: 3. In germline, CDR1 is SEHNR, CDR2 FQNEAQ (reference sequence). CDR3 size: 14 residues. The DNA of the CDR3 is TGTGCCAGCAGCCCAGGACAGGGGGACTATGGCTACACCTTC. It translates to CASSPGQGDYGYTF.

The chain combines TRBV7-9 with TRBJ2-7; TRBD1 aligns across 11 bases. V shed 5 bases, J shed 4 bases, and the junction held 7 bases outside the gene matches. The CDR3 has 15 amino acids. Germline-derived CDR1 and CDR2 are SEHNR and FQNEAQ (reference sequence). The CDR3 nucleotides read TGTGCCAGCAGCAAAACCGGGACAGGGGGTTACGAGCAGTACTTC. It specifies CASSKTGTGGYEQYF.

The chain carries TRBV6-4 and TRBJ1-6; D is ambiguous. Per the germline V gene, CDR1 is MRHNA and CDR2 is SNTAGT. V lost 4 bases and J 9 bases, leaving 16 bases between the germline ends. The CDR3 length is 15 residues. CDR3 DNA: TGTGCCAGCAGTGTAGCTATGAATCCTTCTTCACCCCTCCACTTT. This encodes CASSVAMNPSSPLHF.

The rearrangement uses TRBV5-1 and TRBJ1-1; D is undetermined. V lost 0 bases to trimming and J lost 6 bases, with 9 bases between them. The germline V gene has CDR1 SGHRS and CDR2 YFSETQ. The CDR3 is made up of 13 amino acids. The CDR3 here is CASSLERNAEAFF. DNA for the CDR3: TGCGCCAGCAGCTTGGAACGAAACGCTGAAGCTTTCTTT.

The chain has TRBV5-1 and TRBJ2-2; D call uncertain. The CDR3 consists of 14 residues. CDR1 is SGHRS and CDR2 is YFSETQ in the germline V gene. Trimming pared 4 bases from V and 5 bases from J, leaving 12 bases between. In DNA form, the CDR3 reads TGCGCCAGCAGCGAGGTCGGGTGGACCGGGGAGCTGTTTTTT. Protein sequence: CASSEVGWTGELFF.

Written as DNA, the CDR3 is TGTGCCAGCAGCTTTCTAGGGCCTAATGAAAAACTGTTTTTT. It is translated as CASSFLGPNEKLFF. This sequence joins TRBV5-6 and TRBJ1-4; D is unresolved. V was cut by 2 bases and J by 3 bases, with 8 bases left in between. The CDR3 loop spans 14 amino acids. CDR1 is SGHDT, CDR2 YYEEEE, per germline. Full variable domain (rest looked up from reference TRBV5-6 and TRBJ1-4): DAGVTQSPTHLIKTRGQQVTLRCSPKSGHDTVSWYQQALGQGPQFIFQYYEEEERQRGNFPDRFSGHQFPNYSSELNVNALLLGDSALYLCASSFLGPNEKLFFGSGTQLSVL.

The rearrangement joins TRBV7-2 to TRBJ2-7; 7 bases are shared with TRBD1. The germline gives CDR1 SGHTA, CDR2 FQGNSA. With V trimmed by 5 bases and J by 3 bases, 7 bases remained unmatched. The CDR3 consists of 14 residues. The CDR3 DNA reads as TGTGCCAGCAGCCTCGACAGGGCTCACTACGAGCAGTACTTC. This translates into CASSLDRAHYEQYF. The variable domain in full, with the rest retrieved from reference TRBV7-2 and TRBJ2-7, is GAGVSQSPSNKVTEKGKDVELRCDPISGHTALYWYRQSLGQGLEFLIYFQGNSAPDKSGLPSDRFSAERTGGSVSTLTIQRTQQEDSAVYLCASSLDRAHYEQYFGPGTRLTVT.

The chain employs TRBV29-1 and TRBJ2-1; a weak D match, TRBD2 (6 bases). V was trimmed by 3 bases and J by 7 bases, leaving 10 bases between them. The CDR3 has 12 residues. The germline gives CDR1 SQVTM, CDR2 ANQGSEA. For the CDR3, the DNA is TGCAGCGTTGATGGCGCGGGAAATGAGCAGTTCTTC. This gives the protein CSVDGAGNEQFF.

Written as DNA, the CDR3 is TGTGCCAGCAGTTTGATGGGGGGGGCAACTAATGAAAAACTGTTTTTT. Its protein product is CASSLMGGATNEKLFF. This chain connects TRBV27 to TRBJ1-4; possible D gene TRBD1, 5 bases. The germline V gene has CDR1 MNHEY and CDR2 SMNVEV (reference sequence). This CDR3 contains 16 residues. V was shortened by 3 bases and J by 0 bases, with 11 bases between the two germline ends.

This clone was counted once. The rearrangement joins TRBV5-4 to TRBJ1-1; D unresolved. The V end was cut by 6 bases, the J end by 1 base, with 13 bases between. The CDR3 has 14 amino acids. Germline CDR1 SGHNT, CDR2 YYREEE (reference sequence). CDR3 bases: TGTGCCAGCAACTCCATTACGGCGAACACTGAAGCTTTCTTT. This sequence encodes CASNSITANTEAFF.

This clone was observed a single time. The V and J genes are TRBV9 and TRBJ1-1, with D possibly matching TRBD1 (6 bases). Trimming cost V 7 bases and J 2 bases, with 18 bases left between them. The CDR3 has 15 residues. Germline V CDR1 and CDR2: SGDLS, YYNGEE. In DNA, the CDR3 is TGTGCCAGCGCCCCGGGACACCAGACCAACACTGAAGCTTTCTTT. This sequence encodes CASAPGHQTNTEAFF.

This chain uses TRBV19 with TRBJ1-6; maybe TRBD1 (5 bases). The CDR3 contains 17 residues. Trimming left V 6 bases short and J 2 bases short, with 17 bases between. The V gene's germline CDR1 is LNHDA and CDR2 SQIVND (reference sequence). CDR3 nucleotide sequence: TGTGCCAGTAGGACCGAGGGAAGGGGTGCCTATAATTCACCCCTCCACTTT. Its translation: CASRTEGRGAYNSPLHF. Using reference TRBV19 and TRBJ1-6 for the parts outside the CDR3, the full variable domain is DGGITQSPKYLFRKEGQNVTLSCEQNLNHDAMYWYRQDPGQGLRLIYYSQIVNDFQKGDIAEGYSVSREKKESFPLTVTSAQKNPTAFYLCASRTEGRGAYNSPLHFGNGTRLTVT.

Of note for this clone: The same CDR3 also results from other DNA sequences found in this sample. The gene calls are TRBV19 and TRBJ1-1, with a possible D match to TRBD1 (5 bases). V lost 4 bases to trimming and J lost 1 base, with 10 bases between them. This CDR3 is built from 14 residues. CDR1 is LNHDA, CDR2 SQIVND, per germline (reference sequence). Here the CDR3 reads CASSSGTANTEAFF. In DNA, the CDR3 is TGTGCCAGTAGTAGCGGGACGGCGAACACTGAAGCTTTCTTT. The full variable domain, in which reference TRBV19 and TRBJ1-1 provide the parts outside the CDR3, is DGGITQSPKYLFRKEGQNVTLSCEQNLNHDAMYWYRQDPGQGLRLIYYSQIVNDFQKGDIAEGYSVSREKKESFPLTVTSAQKNPTAFYLCASSSGTANTEAFFGQGTRLTVV.

This clone came up a few times. V gene TRBV5-4 combines with J gene TRBJ1-2, with 7 bases aligning to TRBD1. V lost 4 bases, J lost 1 base, and 7 bases stayed unmatched. The germline V gene encodes CDR1 SGHNT and CDR2 YYREEE (reference sequence). The CDR3 loop spans 15 amino acids. This chain's CDR3 is CASSTPQGDNYGYTF. The CDR3 DNA sequence: TGTGCCAGCAGCACCCCCCAGGGGGATAACTATGGCTACACCTTC.